The 27 T cell receptor beta chains in this list originate from one sample, sequenced in a study of blood T cell repertoires in COVID-19. Measured with immunoSEQ multiplex PCR; TCRdb has only the in-frame clones, and not every one. Here the sample spans 170,000 or so clones, roughly 83% being singletons. The sample consisted of peripheral blood. The origin of the receptors is a human donor in a cohort sampled during active COVID-19.

This clone has a handful of counts. The rearrangement uses TRBV19 and TRBJ1-5; D perhaps matches TRBD1 (5 bases). Germline V lookup: CDR1 LNHDA, CDR2 SQIVND (reference sequence). V gave up 4 bases and J gave up 6 bases, with 13 bases separating them. The CDR3 is 14 residues long. This CDR3 is CASSTRGVGQPQHF. In DNA, the CDR3 is TGTGCCAGTAGTACACGGGGGGTCGGTCAGCCCCAGCATTTT.

The chain uses TRBV28 and TRBJ2-7, with 7 bases matching TRBD1. Germline assignment: CDR1 MDHEN and CDR2 SYDVKM. The V and J ends lost 6 bases and 7 bases, in that order; junction bases with no gene match: 12. The CDR3 sequence is 14 residues long. The chain's CDR3 is CASSSTNRGGEQYF. CDR3 DNA: TGTGCCAGCAGCTCCACCAACAGGGGTGGTGAGCAGTACTTC. Supplemented by reference TRBV28 and TRBJ2-7, the full variable domain reads DVKVTQSSRYLVKRTGEKVFLECVQDMDHENMFWYRQDPGLGLRLIYFSYDVKMKEKGDIPEGYSVSREKKERFSLILESASTNQTSMYLCASSSTNRGGEQYFGPGTRLTVT.

The J gene is TRBJ2-6, the V gene TRBV6-2 or TRBV6-3; a weak D match, TRBD2 (7 bases). The ends were cut back, 5 bases at V and 3 bases at J, with 11 bases in the middle. The CDR3 has 15 residues. Germline V gene sequence: CDR1 MNHEY, CDR2 SVGEGT. This CDR3 is CASSLRGRGANVLTF. CDR3 nucleotide sequence: TGTGCCAGCAGTCTGCGGGGGCGTGGGGCCAACGTCCTGACTTTC.

The V and J genes are TRBV3-1 (or the pseudogene TRBV3-2) and TRBJ2-1, with 10 bases matching TRBD2. The V gene's germline CDR1 is LGHDT and CDR2 YNNKEL (reference sequence). There are 17 residues in the CDR3. V lost 5 bases and J lost 6; bases outside the gene matches: 13. CDR3 in amino acids: CASSTSALAGVGNEQFF. CDR3 in DNA: TGTGCCAGCAGCACCTCGGCGCTAGCGGGAGTAGGCAATGAGCAGTTCTTC.

The rearrangement uses TRBV12-5 and TRBJ2-7; 8 bases line up with TRBD2. Unmatched junction bases numbered 18, after V lost 1 base and J lost 1 base. There are 20 residues in the CDR3. CDR1 and CDR2 (germline): LGHNT, FRNRAP. The DNA of the CDR3 is TGTGCTAGTGGTTTGGGTTCTAGCGGGCCCCGCATAAGAGGGTCCTACGAGCAGTACTTC. It is translated as CASGLGSSGPRIRGSYEQYF.

The chain links TRBV6-5 to TRBJ1-6; 7 positions agree with TRBD1. Germline V gene data show CDR1 as MNHEY and CDR2 as SVGAGI. This CDR3 is built from 16 residues. V trimming: 2 bases; J trimming: 3 bases; junction bases outside the gene matches: 4. CDR3 sequence: CASSYRRTGYNSPLHF. The CDR3 nucleotides read TGTGCCAGCAGTTACCGCAGGACAGGCTATAATTCACCCCTCCACTTT.

V usage is TRBV24-1 and J usage is TRBJ1-2; TRBD1 aligns across 7 bases. CDR1 and CDR2 (germline): KGHDR, SFDVKD. The CDR3 has 15 residues. Trimming removed 3 bases from V and 3 bases from J; junction bases left unmatched: 6. DNA of the CDR3: TGTGCCACCAGTGATCGGGACAGCCTCCACTATGGCTACACCTTC. Protein sequence: CATSDRDSLHYGYTF.

V gene TRBV3-1 (or the pseudogene TRBV3-2) combines with J gene TRBJ1-5; TRBD1 matches at 7 bases. This CDR3 spans 18 amino acids. The V gene end was trimmed by 4 bases and the J gene end by 0 bases; junction bases not matched to a gene: 12. The germline CDR1 and CDR2 sequences are LGHDT and YNNKEL (reference sequence). This chain's CDR3 is CASSRGPRGTYSNQPQHF. Written as DNA, the CDR3 is TGTGCCAGCAGCCGAGGCCCCAGGGGGACCTATAGCAATCAGCCCCAGCATTTT.

V gene TRBV3-1 (or the pseudogene TRBV3-2) combines with J gene TRBJ2-7; TRBD2 might be the D (6 bases). The CDR3 length is 15 residues. Germline values: CDR1 LGHDT, CDR2 YNNKEL (reference sequence). Trimming took off 6 bases at V and 6 bases at J, with 21 bases between the two ends. Written as DNA, the CDR3 is TGTGCCAGCAGTGCCATGGTAGCCAGCGGGTCCGAGCAGTACTTC. It yields the protein CASSAMVASGSEQYF.

The V and J genes are TRBV7-2 and TRBJ2-2; 7 positions agree with TRBD2. The length of the CDR3 is 17 residues. V lost 1 base to trimming and J lost 4 bases; unmatched junction nucleotides: 9. The V gene's germline CDR1 is SGHTA and CDR2 FQGNSA. The CDR3 DNA sequence: TGTGCCAGCAGCTTAGTGAGCGGGAAAGGCCGCACCGGGGAGCTGTTTTTT. Protein product: CASSLVSGKGRTGELFF.

The chain has TRBV5-1 and TRBJ2-7; TRBD2 matches at 9 bases. With V trimmed by 3 bases and J by 6 bases, 13 bases remained unmatched. CDR1 and CDR2 from the germline V gene are SGHRS and YFSETQ. The CDR3 loop spans 16 amino acids. CDR3 DNA: TGCGCCAGCAGCTGGGGCGGGAGGGCCGATTCTGGCGAGCAGTACTTC. This translates into CASSWGGRADSGEQYF.

This clone showed up just once. The rearrangement joins TRBV7-2 to TRBJ2-7; 9 bases map to TRBD1. With 5 bases clipped from V and 1 base from J, the junction kept 3 bases outside the gene matches. The CDR3 sequence is 14 residues long. From germline, CDR1 is SGHTA and CDR2 FQGNSA. CDR3 sequence reads: CASSTDRGSYEQYF. The CDR3 DNA reads TGTGCCAGCAGCACGGACAGGGGTTCCTACGAGCAGTACTTC.

The chain joins TRBV10-1 to TRBJ2-5; possible D gene TRBD2, 5 bases. Per germline, CDR1 WNHNN and CDR2 SYGVQD (reference sequence). V lost 2 bases and J lost 5, with 6 bases in between. There are 12 residues in the CDR3. The DNA for the CDR3 is TGCGCCAGCAGTGAGCGGGGTGAGACCCAGTACTTC. Translated: CASSERGETQYF.

The chain couples TRBV27 to TRBJ2-6; D possibly corresponds to TRBD1 (6 bases). The CDR3 has 17 residues. The germline gives CDR1 MNHEY, CDR2 SMNVEV (reference sequence). V was trimmed by 5 bases and J by 2 bases, leaving 16 bases between them. CDR3: CASSQRLRTAGANVLTF. The CDR3 DNA follows: TGTGCCAGCAGTCAGAGACTACGGACAGCTGGGGCCAACGTCCTGACTTTC.

The chain couples TRBV2 to TRBJ1-4; D unclear. V was shortened by 6 bases and J by 3 bases, with 8 bases between the two germline ends. This CDR3 is built from 13 residues. Looked up from germline, CDR1 is SNHLY and CDR2 is FYNNEI. This CDR3 reads CASRRDSNEKLFF. The CDR3 DNA reads as TGTGCCAGCAGGAGAGATTCTAATGAAAAACTGTTTTTT. Supplemented by reference TRBV2 and TRBJ1-4, the full variable domain reads EPEVTQTPSHQVTQMGQEVILRCVPISNHLYFYWYRQILGQKVEFLVSFYNNEISEKSEIFDDQFSVERPDGSNFTLKIRSTKLEDSAMYFCASRRDSNEKLFFGSGTQLSVL.

The V and J genes are TRBV7-8 and TRBJ2-7, with 13 bases aligning to TRBD2. Germline V gene data show CDR1 as SGHVS and CDR2 as FQNEAQ. V was pared by 5 bases and J by 3 bases, with 7 bases of the junction left unmatched. This CDR3 comprises 16 residues. The CDR3 sequence: CASSPPGLAGIYEQYF. The DNA of the CDR3 is TGTGCCAGCAGCCCCCCGGGACTAGCGGGAATCTACGAGCAGTACTTC.

Here the CDR3 DNA reads TGTGCCAGCTCACCAGTACAGGACACTGAAGCTTTCTTT. This translates into CASSPVQDTEAFF. This chain uses TRBV18 with TRBJ1-1, with a tentative D call TRBD1 (5 bases). The germline V gene has CDR1 KGHSH and CDR2 LQKENI. V was cut by 2 bases and J by 3 bases, with 7 bases left in between. There are 13 residues in the CDR3.

The genes are TRBV28 and TRBJ1-2, with D uncertain. Germline V lookup: CDR1 MDHEN, CDR2 SYDVKM. V lost 6 bases and J lost 4, with 3 bases in between. The CDR3 has 10 residues. As DNA, the CDR3 is TGTGCCAGCAGACTCTATGGCTACACCTTC. Its protein product is CASRLYGYTF.

J is TRBJ2-7 and V is TRBV6-6; 7 nucleotides line up with TRBD1. Germline loops: CDR1 MNHNY, CDR2 SVGAGI (reference sequence). The V segment lost 6 bases and the J segment 8 bases; nucleotides outside the gene matches: 7. This CDR3 comprises 12 residues. The CDR3 here is CASSKQGTQQYF. The CDR3 DNA sequence: TGTGCCAGCAGCAAACAGGGGACACAGCAGTACTTC.

The V gene is TRBV7-3, the J gene TRBJ2-1, with 10 bases lining up with TRBD2. The trim removed 5 bases at V and 4 bases at J, leaving 2 bases unmatched. The CDR3 totals 14 residues. Germline lookup yields CDR1 SGHTA and CDR2 FQGTGA. CDR3 sequence reads: CASSPSGSYNEQFF. In nucleotides, the CDR3 is TGTGCCAGCAGCCCTAGCGGGAGTTACAATGAGCAGTTCTTC.

The chain recombines TRBV2 with TRBJ1-1, with D possibly TRBD1 on 5 matching bases. Trimming removed 2 bases at V and 1 base at J, with 14 bases between. Germline CDR1 reads SNHLY; CDR2 reads FYNNEI. There are 16 residues in the CDR3. DNA for the CDR3: TGTGCCAGCAGTGAAACCCGCCGCAGGGAGAACACTGAAGCTTTCTTT. Encoded protein: CASSETRRRENTEAFF. Together with reference TRBV2 and TRBJ1-1, the CDR3 gives the full variable domain: EPEVTQTPSHQVTQMGQEVILRCVPISNHLYFYWYRQILGQKVEFLVSFYNNEISEKSEIFDDQFSVERPDGSNFTLKIRSTKLEDSAMYFCASSETRRRENTEAFFGQGTRLTVV.

In this sample, this clone turned up a few times. The chain couples TRBV11-2 to TRBJ2-6, with 8 bases fitting TRBD1. CDR3 length: 16 amino acids. J was trimmed by 2 bases and V by 7 bases; bases with no gene match: 7. Germline CDR1 reads SGHAT; CDR2 reads FQNNGV. The CDR3 here is CASTLLQGAGANVLTF. Here the CDR3 DNA reads TGTGCCAGCACTCTATTACAGGGGGCTGGGGCCAACGTCCTGACTTTC.

This clone was observed a single time. The chain uses TRBV7-3 and TRBJ2-7; 7 positions match TRBD2. Germline values: CDR1 SGHTA, CDR2 FQGTGA. The CDR3 totals 14 residues. The V and J ends lost 5 bases and 3 bases, in that order; junction bases with no gene match: 7. Written as DNA, the CDR3 is TGTGCCAGCAGCCCGGGGGGACCCAACTACGAGCAGTACTTC. Translation gives CASSPGGPNYEQYF.

This clone has just a few counts. The chain joins TRBV2 to TRBJ1-5, with D maybe TRBD1 (5 bases). Germline lookup yields CDR1 SNHLY and CDR2 FYNNEI. V lost 6 bases and J lost 2, with 8 bases in between. There are 13 residues in the CDR3. In DNA, the CDR3 is TGTGCCAGCAGATTAGGGGGCAATCAGCCCCAGCATTTT. It is translated as CASRLGGNQPQHF.

The chain employs TRBV28 and TRBJ2-7, with 7 bases aligning to TRBD2. Germline V gene lookup returns CDR1 MDHEN and CDR2 SYDVKM. V was pared by 3 bases and J by 0 bases, with 14 bases of the junction left unmatched. This CDR3 comprises 18 residues. In DNA, the CDR3 is TGTGCCAGCAGTTTTCTTGGCAGTGGGACGGGGGGCTCCTACGAGCAGTACTTC. This sequence encodes CASSFLGSGTGGSYEQYF. The entire variable domain, with the rest obtained from reference TRBV28 and TRBJ2-7, is as follows: DVKVTQSSRYLVKRTGEKVFLECVQDMDHENMFWYRQDPGLGLRLIYFSYDVKMKEKGDIPEGYSVSREKKERFSLILESASTNQTSMYLCASSFLGSGTGGSYEQYFGPGTRLTVT.

The chain employs TRBV4-1 and TRBJ1-1; a weak D match, TRBD1 (6 bases). The CDR3 extends over 16 amino acids. V was cut by 4 bases and J by 0 bases, with 15 bases left in between. Germline lookup yields CDR1 MGHRA and CDR2 YSYEKL. CDR3 protein: CASSPRQDLMNTEAFF. CDR3 coding DNA: TGCGCCAGCAGCCCGCGACAGGACCTTATGAACACTGAAGCTTTCTTT.

This rearrangement joins TRBV6-4 to TRBJ1-6; D remains unclear. The CDR3 runs to 16 residues. Germline values: CDR1 MRHNA, CDR2 SNTAGT. V was trimmed by 0 bases and J by 11 bases, leaving 17 bases between them. CDR3 sequence: CASSDSGGSIRTPLHF. Written as DNA, the CDR3 is TGTGCCAGCAGTGACTCGGGTGGCAGTATCAGGACACCCCTCCACTTT.